Below, one T cell receptor (beta chain) is given with its context. Its antigen is unknown. The repertoire was sequenced with immunoSEQ multiplex PCR; TCRdb's copy has only in-frame clones and lacks some. The table lists fewer than 95,000 clones, 85% to 95% of them singletons, with roughly 0.39% in the top ten. The data derive from a study of graft-versus-host responses after intestinal transplantation. About the research overall: Those transplanted obtained multivisceral, liver-intestinal, or isolated intestinal grafts. Every one of the recipients received anti-thymocyte globulin induction and afterwards took tacrolimus and steroids for about 3 years.

Study results and limitations: There were GvH clones found in recipient marrow, and some of them appeared first in ileum or blood.

V was pared by 4 bases and J by 3 bases, with 5 bases of the junction left unmatched. This CDR3 has 14 amino acids. Germline CDR1 reads SGHNT; CDR2 reads YYREEE (reference sequence). The sample consisted of unstimulated CD8+ T cells sorted from spleen or lymph node cells, taken before transplant. The sequence derives from a human donor who was the organ donor for an intestinal transplant. This chain joins TRBV5-4 and TRBJ2-5; 8 positions match TRBD1. The CDR3 region has the DNA TGTGCCAGCAGCCATCCGGGACAGGAAGAGACCCAGTACTTC. This codes for CASSHPGQEETQYF.